These 15 T cell receptor beta chains originate from one sample sequenced in a study of cytomegalovirus exposure and HLA in healthy donors. The PCR ran on 60 Vbeta and 13 Jbeta primers. Sequencing was performed with immunoSEQ multiplex PCR; in TCRdb, only in-frame clones are kept and a portion is missing. The profile shows 100,000 or so clones, roughly 75% of them singletons. Input material: PBMCs. These receptors were obtained from a male donor in good health and CMV-seropositive.

The gene calls are TRBV7-3 and TRBJ2-5; possibly TRBD1 for D (6 bases). This CDR3 spans 13 amino acids. Germline values: CDR1 SGHTA, CDR2 FQGTGA. Trimming stripped 3 bases from V and 5 bases from J, with 10 bases between. The CDR3 DNA reads TGTGCCAGCAGCTTTGGACAGAGGGAGACCCAGTACTTC. Protein: CASSFGQRETQYF.

The gene calls are TRBV19 and TRBJ2-7; D is unresolved. The CDR3 runs 12 residues. Trimming removed 4 bases at V and 6 bases at J, with 10 bases between. CDR1 LNHDA and CDR2 SQIVND come from the germline V gene (reference sequence). CDR3 loop: CASSSSLGEQYF. CDR3 sequence (DNA): TGTGCCAGTAGTAGTTCCCTCGGCGAGCAGTACTTC.

The V and J genes are TRBV9 and TRBJ2-2; D perhaps matches TRBD2 (5 bases). Germline CDR1 SGDLS, CDR2 YYNGEE. V lost 6 bases, J lost 2 bases, and 11 bases lay in between. The length of the CDR3 is 14 residues. Here the CDR3 reads CASTRLPNTGELFF. The CDR3 DNA follows: TGTGCCAGCACCCGACTACCCAACACCGGGGAGCTGTTTTTT.

J is TRBJ1-1 and V is TRBV2; D is ambiguous. V lost 3 bases to trimming and J lost 1 base, with 6 bases between them. The CDR3 runs to 13 residues. Germline V gene data show CDR1 as SNHLY and CDR2 as FYNNEI. CDR3 DNA: TGTGCCAGCAGTGAGGCCTCGAACACTGAAGCTTTCTTT. Its translation is CASSEASNTEAFF.

This chain joins TRBV6-6 and TRBJ1-6; TRBD1 agrees at 10 bases. V lost 1 base to trimming and J lost 5 bases; unmatched junction nucleotides: 2. The germline gives CDR1 MNHNY, CDR2 SVGAGI (reference sequence). The CDR3 length is 16 residues. The CDR3 sequence is CASSYLGQGNNSPLHF. The CDR3 DNA reads TGTGCCAGCAGTTACTTGGGACAGGGGAATAATTCACCCCTCCACTTT.

The V call is TRBV5-6, the J call TRBJ2-7; TRBD2 matches 9 bases. CDR1 SGHDT and CDR2 YYEEEE come from the germline V gene. The CDR3 covers 14 residues. Trimming removed 0 bases from V and 3 bases from J; junction bases left unmatched: 1. CDR3 sequence: CASSLGLADYEQYF. CDR3 DNA: TGTGCCAGCAGCTTGGGACTAGCGGACTACGAGCAGTACTTC.

In this sample, this clone turned up once. J is TRBJ2-5 and V is TRBV9, with TRBD2 matching over 8 bases. Trimming cost V 4 bases and J 2 bases; bases outside gene matches: 13. From germline, CDR1 is SGDLS and CDR2 YYNGEE. The CDR3 covers 17 residues. The CDR3 bases are TGTGCCAGCAGCTACCGGGGGGGCCTCCTCTCTCAAGAGACCCAGTACTTC. This codes for CASSYRGGLLSQETQYF.

The chain is built from TRBV5-1 and TRBJ2-5, with TRBD2 as a possible D gene (6 bases). CDR1 is SGHRS and CDR2 is YFSETQ in the germline V gene. The CDR3 runs to 14 residues. Trimming stripped 1 base from V and 5 bases from J, with 12 bases between. CDR3 bases: TGCGCCAGCAGCTTGCGACTAGAGGGGGAGACCCAGTACTTC. Amino acids: CASSLRLEGETQYF.

This chain uses TRBV5-1 with TRBJ2-7, with 11 positions matching TRBD1. In germline, CDR1 is SGHRS, CDR2 YFSETQ. The trim removed 4 bases at V and 5 bases at J, leaving 5 bases unmatched. This CDR3 contains 14 residues. CDR3 nucleotide sequence: TGCGCCAGCAGCCCGGACAGGGGGCGGCACGAGCAGTACTTC. The encoded protein is CASSPDRGRHEQYF.

The chain employs TRBV4-3 and TRBJ1-3; D call uncertain. The CDR3 contains 16 residues. Germline CDR1 is LGHNA and CDR2 is YSLEER. Trimming took 0 bases from V and 8 from J, leaving 17 bases between them. The CDR3 reads CASSQEGREGVDTIYF. CDR3 DNA: TGCGCCAGCAGCCAAGAGGGTCGCGAGGGTGTAGACACCATATATTTT.

This chain joins TRBV10-3 and TRBJ2-1; no clear D. This CDR3 contains 11 residues. The V end lost 3 bases, the J end lost 15 bases, and 12 bases lay between the germline ends. From germline, CDR1 is ENHRY and CDR2 SYGVKD. The CDR3 nucleotides read TGTGCCATCAGTGACCGGTCCCCGTTGTTCTTC. Translating gives CAISDRSPLFF.

The rearrangement uses TRBV4-3 and TRBJ1-3; a weak D match, TRBD1 (5 bases). The germline CDR1 and CDR2 sequences are LGHNA and YSLEER. CDR3 length: 18 residues. Trimming shortened V by 0 bases and J by 0 bases, and 15 bases separated the two germline ends. The CDR3 sequence: CASSQDLGGRISGNTIYF. The CDR3 DNA reads TGCGCCAGCAGCCAAGATTTGGGGGGACGAATCTCTGGAAACACCATATATTTT.

The gene calls are TRBV6-1 and TRBJ1-5; D remains unclear. The CDR3 spans 13 residues. From germline, CDR1 is MNHNS and CDR2 SASEGT. Trimming took 6 bases from V and 4 from J, leaving 10 bases between them. The CDR3 sequence is CASSPQFNQPQHF. The DNA for the CDR3 is TGTGCCAGCAGCCCACAGTTTAATCAGCCCCAGCATTTT.

This clone was seen just once. The V gene is TRBV28, the J gene TRBJ1-3; D call uncertain. CDR1 and CDR2 from the germline V gene are MDHEN and SYDVKM. The CDR3 is made up of 16 amino acids. V was cut by 7 bases and J by 4 bases, with 20 bases left in between. This CDR3 reads CASTRGGSPSGNTIYF. The CDR3, as DNA: TGTGCCAGCACCCGAGGAGGATCCCCCTCGGGAAACACCATATATTTT.

V is TRBV25-1 and J is TRBJ2-2; 8 nucleotides agree with TRBD2. There are 18 residues in the CDR3. Germline-derived CDR1 and CDR2 are MGHDK and SYGVNS. V gave up 1 base and J gave up 3 bases; unmatched junction bases: 10. CDR3 residues: CASSELGVAGSYTGELFF. The CDR3 DNA reads TGTGCCAGCAGTGAATTAGGGGTAGCGGGGTCCTACACCGGGGAGCTGTTTTTT.